The 16 T cell receptor beta chains below all came from one sample that was sequenced in a study of T-cell reconstitution after alpha-beta-depleted transplantation in children. A TCRbeta library incorporating unique molecular identifiers was prepared. MiXCR, applied by TCRdb to the PCR reads, yields one record per CDR3 protein. The table lists 450,000 to 600,000 distinct CDR3 sequences, roughly a tenth of them singletons, with about 2.1% in the top ten. Sequencing used PBMCs, obtained before TCRalphabeta/CD19-depleted stem cell transplant. The receptors were sampled from a child aged 2 to 10 with inherited bone marrow failure, due to receive a stem cell transplant.

Notes on this clonotype: This may come from a read error, since a much larger clone is one base off. V gene TRBV14 combines with J gene TRBJ2-5; 7 positions agree with TRBD2. This CDR3 is 17 amino acids long. CDR1 is SGHDN, CDR2 FVKESK, per germline. Trimming at V came to 2 bases and at J to 1 base, leaving 10 bases not matched to a gene. The CDR3 sequence is CASSQFRLAVTQETQYF. As DNA, the CDR3 is TGTGCCAGCAGCCAATTTCGGCTAGCGGTAACCCAAGAGACCCAGTACTTC.

This clonotype was seen repeatedly, ten times or more. This chain uses TRBV30 with TRBJ2-3; maybe TRBD2 (5 bases). The CDR3 extends over 15 amino acids. V was cut by 0 bases and J by 4 bases, with 14 bases left in between. The germline V gene encodes CDR1 GTSNPN and CDR2 SVGIG (reference sequence). The DNA for the CDR3 is TGTGCCTGGAGTGTGGCTAGCATCCTCCCAGATACGCAGTATTTT. Residues: CAWSVASILPDTQYF.

The sample holds many counts of this clonotype. The chain recombines TRBV21-1 with TRBJ2-7. TRBV21-1 is a pseudogene. This CDR3 is built from 18 residues. CDR3 protein: CASSKVGQNHRSSYEQYF. In nucleotides, the CDR3 is TGTGCCAGCAGCAAAGTAGGCCAGAACCACAGGAGCTCCTACGAGCAGTACTTC.

This clonotype was observed at least ten times. The rearrangement links TRBV2 to TRBJ2-1; D call uncertain. The germline V and J ends were trimmed by 0 bases and 6 bases, with 9 bases remaining between them. Germline CDR1 reads SNHLY; CDR2 reads FYNNEI. The CDR3 is made up of 14 amino acids. The CDR3 nucleotides are TGTGCCAGCAGTGAAGCTTTTCCTTTCAATGAGCAGTTCTTC. Amino acids: CASSEAFPFNEQFF.

This clonotype was recorded a few times. The genes are TRBV18 and TRBJ2-1; TRBD2 matches at 11 bases. V lost 3 bases and J lost 2; bases outside the gene matches: 9. CDR3 size: 18 residues. Germline-derived CDR1 and CDR2 are KGHSH and LQKENI. The CDR3: CASSPGIAGGPTYNEQFF. DNA for the CDR3: TGTGCCAGCTCACCGGGGATAGCGGGAGGGCCCACCTACAATGAGCAGTTCTTC.

In its sample, this clonotype was seen many times. The chain combines TRBV13 with TRBJ1-6; D is unresolved. The CDR3 consists of 17 residues. Germline V gene lookup returns CDR1 PRHDT and CDR2 FYEKMQ (reference sequence). Trimming removed 0 bases at V and 7 bases at J, with 16 bases between. CDR3 amino acids: CASSLGPYGPLNSPLHF. The CDR3 DNA follows: TGTGCCAGCAGCTTAGGCCCCTACGGGCCTCTCAATTCACCCCTCCACTTT.

This clonotype came up many times. This rearrangement joins TRBV15 to TRBJ2-2; 14 nucleotides line up with TRBD2. Germline lookup yields CDR1 LNHNV and CDR2 YYDKDF (reference sequence). The V and J ends lost 1 base and 7 bases, in that order; junction bases with no gene match: 11. The CDR3 has 19 amino acids. For the CDR3, the DNA is TGTGCCACCAGCAGAGGGGGGGATCCGACTAGCGGGAGGGACGGGGAGCTGTTTTTT. Translation gives CATSRGGDPTSGRDGELFF.

This clonotype was found many times. V and J are TRBV12-3 or TRBV12-4 and TRBJ2-1; 8 nucleotides align to TRBD2. V dropped 6 bases and J dropped 8; count of bases not matched to a gene: 15. CDR3 size: 16 residues. The chain's CDR3 is CASSPGLVERIDEQFF. The CDR3 coding sequence is TGTGCCAGCAGCCCGGGACTAGTTGAGAGAATCGATGAGCAGTTCTTC.

The V call is TRBV6-2 or TRBV6-3, the J call TRBJ2-1; possibly TRBD2 for D (6 bases). V lost 0 bases to trimming and J lost 2 bases, with 17 bases between them. The germline V gene has CDR1 MNHEY and CDR2 SVGEGT. This CDR3 region has 18 residues. CDR3 protein: CASSYSAARERAYNEQFF. DNA of the CDR3: TGTGCCAGCAGTTACTCCGCGGCACGGGAGAGGGCCTACAATGAGCAGTTCTTC.

This clonotype was recorded at least ten times. This chain connects TRBV3-1 to TRBJ1-1, with TRBD1 as a possible D gene (6 bases). This CDR3 is built from 15 residues. Between the trimmed V and J ends, which lost 4 bases and 4 bases, there was a span of 16 bases. Germline-derived CDR1 and CDR2 are LGHDT and YNNKEL (reference sequence). Written as DNA, the CDR3 is TGTGCCAGCAGCCCAGGGGCAGGGCTTACCACTGAAGCTTTCTTT. This encodes CASSPGAGLTTEAFF.

This clonotype was recorded many times. The rearrangement joins TRBV3-1 to TRBJ2-3; D might be TRBD2 (6 bases). Germline loops: CDR1 LGHDT, CDR2 YNNKEL (reference sequence). The CDR3 has 14 residues. V shed 4 bases and J shed 6 bases, with 14 bases lying between them. The CDR3 spells CASSPLGGADTQYF. The DNA for the CDR3 is TGTGCCAGCAGCCCCCTCGGGGGAGCGGATACGCAGTATTTT.

This clonotype was counted at least ten times. CDR3 nucleotides: TGTGCCAGTAGTAGGGACAGGGTTGGCTACACCTTC. Its translation: CASSRDRVGYTF. The chain recombines TRBV19 with TRBJ1-2, with 9 positions matching TRBD1. Looked up from germline, CDR1 is LNHDA and CDR2 is SQIVND (reference sequence). This CDR3 contains 12 residues. The V and J ends lost 4 bases and 7 bases, in that order; junction bases with no gene match: 1.

This clonotype was found many times. CDR3: CASGILAGEVNEQFF. The CDR3, as DNA: TGCGCCAGCGGTATTTTGGCGGGAGAAGTCAATGAGCAGTTCTTC. The gene calls are TRBV5-1 and TRBJ2-1, with TRBD2 identical over 7 bases. The CDR3 contains 15 residues. The V gene end was trimmed by 7 bases and the J gene end by 6 bases; junction bases not matched to a gene: 13. Looked up from germline, CDR1 is SGHRS and CDR2 is YFSETQ.

This clonotype was observed many times. The chain links TRBV29-1 to TRBJ2-7, with D possibly matching TRBD1 (5 bases). The germline gives CDR1 SQVTM, CDR2 ANQGSEA. V shed 6 bases and J shed 3 bases, with 9 bases lying between them. This CDR3 spans 11 amino acids. In DNA, the CDR3 is TGCAGCGTCACAGGATTCTACGAGCAGTACTTC. Translated, it gives CSVTGFYEQYF.

In its sample, this clonotype was seen many times. The rearrangement uses TRBV7-2 and TRBJ2-5; D remains ambiguous. CDR3 length equals 13 residues. V was pared by 11 bases and J by 2 bases, with 15 bases between. Germline assignment: CDR1 SGHTA and CDR2 FQGNSA. CDR3 nucleotide sequence: TGTGCCTGCGGACGCGATGTTCAAGAGACCCAGTACTTC. Translated: CACGRDVQETQYF.

At least ten counts were recorded for this clonotype. An end of the junction differs from the germline gene, which may be a read error. This chain joins TRBV5-1 and TRBJ2-3; D might be TRBD1 or TRBD2, each matching 5 bases. Germline V gene data show CDR1 as SGHRS and CDR2 as YFSETQ. The CDR3 has 12 residues. The CDR3 coding sequence is TGTGCCAGCAGGGACAGCACAGATACGCAGTATTTT. Amino acid sequence: CASRDSTDTQYF.